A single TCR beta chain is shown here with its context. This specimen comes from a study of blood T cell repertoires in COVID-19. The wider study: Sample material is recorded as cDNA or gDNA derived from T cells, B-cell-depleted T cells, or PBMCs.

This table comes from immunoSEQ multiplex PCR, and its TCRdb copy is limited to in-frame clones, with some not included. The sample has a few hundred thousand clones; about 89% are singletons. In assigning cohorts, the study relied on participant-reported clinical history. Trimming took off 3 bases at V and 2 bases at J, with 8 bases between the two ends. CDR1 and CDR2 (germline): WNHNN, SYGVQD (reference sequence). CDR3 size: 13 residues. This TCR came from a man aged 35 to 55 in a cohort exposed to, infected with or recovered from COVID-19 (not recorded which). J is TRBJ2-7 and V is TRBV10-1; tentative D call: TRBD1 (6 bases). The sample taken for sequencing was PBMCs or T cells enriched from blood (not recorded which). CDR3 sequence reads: CASSEQGPYEQYF. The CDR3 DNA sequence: TGCGCCAGCAGTGAACAGGGCCCCTACGAGCAGTACTTC.